The 18 T cell receptor beta chains given below trace back to one sample, sequenced in a study. TCRdb redid the calling of the RT-PCR reads with MiXCR, one entry per CDR3 protein. The sample includes hundreds of thousands of distinct CDR3 sequences, 13% to 15% seen only once; the top ten take about 3.6%. The source material was memory CD4+ T cells from blood. These receptors were collected from a female donor in good health, serving as a healthy control.

This clonotype has a handful of counts. This chain links TRBV27 with TRBJ2-3; D gene uncertain. Germline V gene data show CDR1 as MNHEY and CDR2 as SMNVEV (reference sequence). CDR3 length equals 16 residues. Trimming shortened V by 4 bases and J by 6 bases, and 20 bases separated the two germline ends. The chain's CDR3 is CASSSRSRSLTDTQYF. The CDR3 bases are TGTGCCAGCAGTTCTCGCTCACGTTCGCTGACGGATACGCAGTATTTT.

This clonotype was found a few times. The genes are TRBV20-1 and TRBJ2-6; D gene unclear. The germline CDR1 and CDR2 sequences are DFQATT and SNEGSKA (reference sequence). This CDR3 has 14 amino acids. Trimming took off 2 bases at V and 0 bases at J, with 5 bases between the two ends. The DNA for the CDR3 is TGCAGTGCTAGAAGCTTCTCTGGGGCCAACGTCCTGACTTTC. This translates into CSARSFSGANVLTF.

This clonotype was seen a handful of times. This rearrangement joins TRBV20-1 to TRBJ1-4, with D uncertain. The length of the CDR3 is 13 residues. Germline assignment: CDR1 DFQATT and CDR2 SNEGSKA (reference sequence). Deletions cut 6 bases from V and 2 bases from J, with 10 bases between. CDR3 bases: TGCAGTGCCGCGACCGGGACTAATGAAAAACTGTTTTTT. Protein: CSAATGTNEKLFF.

V gene TRBV3-1 combines with J gene TRBJ1-5, with 9 positions matching TRBD1. CDR1 and CDR2 (germline): LGHDT, YNNKEL (reference sequence). Losses at the gene ends were 3 bases for V and 4 bases for J; bases not matched to a gene: 7. The CDR3 is 16 residues long. CDR3 in amino acids: CASSQAGQGGNQPQHF. The CDR3 DNA follows: TGTGCCAGCAGCCAGGCGGGACAGGGTGGTAATCAGCCCCAGCATTTT.

The sample holds a few counts of this clonotype. This chain joins TRBV28 and TRBJ2-1; 8 nucleotides line up with TRBD2. J was trimmed by 8 bases and V by 3 bases; bases with no gene match: 3. The CDR3 consists of 13 residues. The germline CDR1 and CDR2 sequences are MDHEN and SYDVKM. In DNA, the CDR3 is TGTGCCAGCAGTTTCTGGCGGGAGGATGAGCAGTTCTTC. The encoded protein is CASSFWREDEQFF.

The chain has TRBV28 and TRBJ1-2, with D unresolved. Germline values: CDR1 MDHEN, CDR2 SYDVKM. This CDR3 comprises 14 residues. V was cut by 2 bases and J by 7 bases, with 14 bases left in between. CDR3 DNA sequence: TGTGCCAGCAGTTTAGCAGTGGCCATTGGTGGCTACACCTTC. Its translation: CASSLAVAIGGYTF.

This clonotype came up a few times. This chain uses TRBV5-1 with TRBJ1-1, with unresolved D. CDR1 is SGHRS and CDR2 is YFSETQ in the germline V gene. Trimming stripped 6 bases from V and 5 bases from J, with 14 bases between. The CDR3 is 13 residues long. In nucleotides, the CDR3 is TGCGCCAGCAAGGTGGAGGGTGGGACTGAAGCTTTCTTT. Its protein is CASKVEGGTEAFF.

The table lists this clonotype with many counts. The rearrangement links TRBV20-1 to TRBJ1-2; D possibly corresponds to TRBD1 (6 bases). V dropped 5 bases and J dropped 4 bases, with 11 bases sitting between them. CDR3 length: 12 residues. CDR1 is DFQATT and CDR2 is SNEGSKA in the germline V gene (reference sequence). CDR3 DNA: TGCAGTGCTCAGGGGTCGGTCTATGGCTACACCTTC. It yields the protein CSAQGSVYGYTF.

This clonotype came up a few times. This sequence joins TRBV10-3 and TRBJ1-1; tentative D call: TRBD1 (5 bases). Germline CDR1 reads ENHRY; CDR2 reads SYGVKD. V was cut by 0 bases and J by 5 bases, with 19 bases left in between. The CDR3 sequence is 17 residues long. Here the CDR3 DNA reads TGTGCCATCAGTGAGTCTCTAGGGTCCTTGGGGGGAACTGAAGCTTTCTTT. Translated: CAISESLGSLGGTEAFF.

This clonotype was seen only a few times. One junction end disagrees with the germline gene, perhaps due to a read error. V usage is TRBV30 and J usage is TRBJ1-5; D perhaps matches TRBD1 (5 bases). The CDR3 totals 12 residues. Looked up from germline, CDR1 is GTSNPN and CDR2 is SVGIG (reference sequence). The CDR3 is CAWSVNQGPHHF. DNA for the CDR3: TGTGCCTGGAGTGTAAATCAGGGTCCCCATCATTTT. Full variable domain (missing parts from reference TRBV30 and TRBJ1-5): SQTIHQWPATLVQPVGSPLSLECTVEGTSNPNLYWYRQAAGRGLQLLFYSVGIGQISSEVPQNLSASRPQDRQFILSSKKLLLSDSGFYLCAWSVNQGPHHFGDGTRLSIL.

This clonotype was detected many times. This chain connects TRBV4-1 to TRBJ2-2; D tentatively reads TRBD1 or TRBD2 (7 bases each). The CDR3 covers 15 residues. The germline CDR1 and CDR2 sequences are MGHRA and YSYEKL. With 4 bases removed from V and 5 bases from J, the gap between germline ends came to 14 bases. This CDR3 reads CASSRDQGGTGELFF. The CDR3, as DNA: TGCGCCAGCAGCCGAGACCAGGGGGGGACCGGGGAGCTGTTTTTT.

This clonotype has only a few counts. V and J are TRBV20-1 and TRBJ1-1; D call uncertain. The CDR3 has 14 residues. Germline V CDR1 and CDR2: DFQATT, SNEGSKA (reference sequence). The V gene lost 4 bases and the J gene lost 11 bases, with 23 bases spanning the gap. The CDR3 DNA reads TGCAGTGCTAAAGTCGCGAAGGGTCCGGGTCTGGCTTTCTTT. Translated: CSAKVAKGPGLAFF.

There are a few counts of this clonotype. The V call is TRBV12-3 or TRBV12-4, the J call TRBJ1-1, with a tentative D call TRBD1 (5 bases). The CDR3 totals 14 residues. V shed 2 bases and J shed 4 bases, with 11 bases lying between them. The CDR3 sequence is CASSLTAGTTEAFF. The CDR3, as DNA: TGTGCCAGCAGTTTAACGGCAGGGACCACTGAAGCTTTCTTT.

This clonotype showed up just a few times. This chain uses TRBV12-3 or TRBV12-4 with TRBJ2-1, with TRBD1 matching 7 bases. This CDR3 is built from 16 residues. The V segment lost 6 bases and the J segment 5 bases; nucleotides outside the gene matches: 13. CDR3 loop: CASSLWTGRVDNEQFF. The CDR3 nucleotides are TGTGCCAGCAGCCTTTGGACAGGACGGGTAGACAATGAGCAGTTCTTC.

The table lists this clonotype with a few counts. The chain has TRBV11-2 and TRBJ2-2, with unresolved D. CDR1 is SGHAT and CDR2 is FQNNGV in the germline V gene. This CDR3 is 15 amino acids long. Trimming left V 2 bases short and J 5 bases short, with 12 bases between. CDR3 sequence (DNA): TGTGCCAGCAGCTTACTGCGATCTGGAACCGGGGAGCTGTTTTTT. Its protein is CASSLLRSGTGELFF.

This clonotype was recorded at least ten times. This chain connects TRBV6-5 to TRBJ1-6, with 7 bases lining up with TRBD1. The CDR3 spans 14 residues. The V gene end was trimmed by 6 bases and the J gene end by 5 bases; junction bases not matched to a gene: 4. Germline loops: CDR1 MNHEY, CDR2 SVGAGI. The CDR3 protein is CASSPGTDNSPLHF. In DNA, the CDR3 is TGTGCCAGCAGCCCCGGGACAGATAATTCACCCCTCCACTTT.

The rearrangement links TRBV7-8 to TRBJ2-7, with TRBD2 matching over 8 bases. CDR1 and CDR2 from the germline V gene are SGHVS and FQNEAQ. This CDR3 contains 17 residues. V lost 0 bases, J lost 0 bases, and 7 bases stayed unmatched. Written as DNA, the CDR3 is TGTGCCAGCAGCTTAGCCTATAGCGGGGATAGCTCCTACGAGCAGTACTTC. This encodes CASSLAYSGDSSYEQYF.

The chain couples TRBV5-4 to TRBJ1-5, with 9 bases identical to TRBD1. Per the germline V gene, CDR1 is SGHNT and CDR2 is YYREEE (reference sequence). Losses at the gene ends were 4 bases for V and 6 bases for J; bases not matched to a gene: 5. The CDR3 spans 14 residues. CDR3 DNA sequence: TGTGCCAGCAGCACAGGGGGCGGAGGTCAGCCCCAGCATTTT. Translating gives CASSTGGGGQPQHF.